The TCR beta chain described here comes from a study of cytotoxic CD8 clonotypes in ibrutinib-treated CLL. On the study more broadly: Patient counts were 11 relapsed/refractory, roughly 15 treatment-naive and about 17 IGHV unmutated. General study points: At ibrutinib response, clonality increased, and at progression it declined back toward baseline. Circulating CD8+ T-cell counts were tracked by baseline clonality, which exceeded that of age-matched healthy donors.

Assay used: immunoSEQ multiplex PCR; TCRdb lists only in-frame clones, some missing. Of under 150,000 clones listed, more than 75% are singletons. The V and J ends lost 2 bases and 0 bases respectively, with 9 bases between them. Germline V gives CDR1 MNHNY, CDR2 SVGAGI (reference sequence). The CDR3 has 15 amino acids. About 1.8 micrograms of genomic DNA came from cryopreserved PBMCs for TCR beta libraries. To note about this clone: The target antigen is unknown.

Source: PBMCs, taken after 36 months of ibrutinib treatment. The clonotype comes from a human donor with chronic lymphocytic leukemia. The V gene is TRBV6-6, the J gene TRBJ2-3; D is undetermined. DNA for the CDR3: TGTGCCAGCAGTTACGAACGGCGGAGCACAGATACGCAGTATTTT. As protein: CASSYERRSTDTQYF.